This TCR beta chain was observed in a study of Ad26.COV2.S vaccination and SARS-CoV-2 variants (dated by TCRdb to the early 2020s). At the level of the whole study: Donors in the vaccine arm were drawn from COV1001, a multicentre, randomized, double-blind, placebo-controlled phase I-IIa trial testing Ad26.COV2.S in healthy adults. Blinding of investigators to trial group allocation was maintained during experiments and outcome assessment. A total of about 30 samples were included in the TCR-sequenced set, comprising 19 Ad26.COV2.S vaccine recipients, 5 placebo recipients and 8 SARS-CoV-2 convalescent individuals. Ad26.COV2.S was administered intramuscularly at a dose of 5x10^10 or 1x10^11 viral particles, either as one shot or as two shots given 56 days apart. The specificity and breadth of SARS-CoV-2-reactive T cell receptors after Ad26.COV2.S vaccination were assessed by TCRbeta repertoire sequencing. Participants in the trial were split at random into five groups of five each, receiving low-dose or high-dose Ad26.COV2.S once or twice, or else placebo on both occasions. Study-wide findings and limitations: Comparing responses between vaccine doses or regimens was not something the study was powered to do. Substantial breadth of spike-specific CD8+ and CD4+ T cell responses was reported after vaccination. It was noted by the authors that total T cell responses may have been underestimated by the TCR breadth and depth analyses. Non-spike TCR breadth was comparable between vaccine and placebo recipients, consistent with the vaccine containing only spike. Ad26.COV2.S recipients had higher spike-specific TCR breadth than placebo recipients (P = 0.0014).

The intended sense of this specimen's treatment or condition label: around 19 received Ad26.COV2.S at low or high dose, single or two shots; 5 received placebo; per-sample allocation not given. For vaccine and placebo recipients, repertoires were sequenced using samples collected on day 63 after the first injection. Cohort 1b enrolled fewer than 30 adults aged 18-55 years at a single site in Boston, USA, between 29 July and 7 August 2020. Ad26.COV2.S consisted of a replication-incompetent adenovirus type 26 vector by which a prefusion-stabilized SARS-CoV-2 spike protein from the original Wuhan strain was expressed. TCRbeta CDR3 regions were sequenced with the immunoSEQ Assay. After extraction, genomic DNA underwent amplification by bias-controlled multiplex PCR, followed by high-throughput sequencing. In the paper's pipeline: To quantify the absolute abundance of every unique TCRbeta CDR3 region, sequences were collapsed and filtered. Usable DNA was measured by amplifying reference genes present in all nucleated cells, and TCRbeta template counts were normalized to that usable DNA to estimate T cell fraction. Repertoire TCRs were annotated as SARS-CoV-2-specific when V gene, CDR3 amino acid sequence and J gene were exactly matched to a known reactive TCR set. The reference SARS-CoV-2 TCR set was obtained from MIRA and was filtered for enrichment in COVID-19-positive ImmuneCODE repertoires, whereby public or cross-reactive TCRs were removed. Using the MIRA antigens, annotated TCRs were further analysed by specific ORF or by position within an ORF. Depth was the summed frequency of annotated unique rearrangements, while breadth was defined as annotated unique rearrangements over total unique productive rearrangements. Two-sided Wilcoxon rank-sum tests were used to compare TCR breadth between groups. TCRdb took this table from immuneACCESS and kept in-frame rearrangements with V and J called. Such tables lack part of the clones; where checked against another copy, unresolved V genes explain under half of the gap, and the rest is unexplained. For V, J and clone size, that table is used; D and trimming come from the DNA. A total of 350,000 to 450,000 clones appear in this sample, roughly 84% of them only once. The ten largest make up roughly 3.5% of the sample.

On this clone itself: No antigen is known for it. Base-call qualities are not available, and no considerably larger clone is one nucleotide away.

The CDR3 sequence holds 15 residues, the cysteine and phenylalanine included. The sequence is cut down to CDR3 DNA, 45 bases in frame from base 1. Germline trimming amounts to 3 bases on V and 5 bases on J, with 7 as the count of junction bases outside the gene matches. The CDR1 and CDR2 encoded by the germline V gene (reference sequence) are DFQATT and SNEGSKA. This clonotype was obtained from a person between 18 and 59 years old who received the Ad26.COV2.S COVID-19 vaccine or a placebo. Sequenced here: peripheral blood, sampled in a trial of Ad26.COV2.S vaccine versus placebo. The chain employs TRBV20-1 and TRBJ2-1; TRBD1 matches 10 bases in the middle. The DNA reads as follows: TGCAGTGCTAGTGATAGGACAGGGGGGGACAATGAGCAGTTCTTC. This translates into CSASDRTGGDNEQFF.